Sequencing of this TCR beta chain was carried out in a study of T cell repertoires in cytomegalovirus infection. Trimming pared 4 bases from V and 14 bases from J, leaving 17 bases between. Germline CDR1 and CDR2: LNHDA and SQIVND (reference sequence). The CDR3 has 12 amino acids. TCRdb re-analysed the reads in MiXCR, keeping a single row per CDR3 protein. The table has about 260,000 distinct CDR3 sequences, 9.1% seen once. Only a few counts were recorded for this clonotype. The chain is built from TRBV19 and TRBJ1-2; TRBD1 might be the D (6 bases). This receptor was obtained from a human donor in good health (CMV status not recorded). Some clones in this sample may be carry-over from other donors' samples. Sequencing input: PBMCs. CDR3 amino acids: CASSNRQELITF. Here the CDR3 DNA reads TGTGCCAGTAGTAACCGACAGGAACTCATTACCTTC.